The source of this T cell receptor (beta chain) is a study of blood T cell repertoires in COVID-19. As handled by the study authors: Amplification with reference gene primers provided the estimates of nucleated cell counts. The protocol was immunoSEQ multiplex PCR, while the TCRdb copy is restricted to in-frame clones and leaves out a portion. V and J calls and clone size are as listed in that table; D and trimming were resolved from the DNA. The sample yields 75,000 to 95,000 clones, around three quarters seen once. The CDR3 is made up of 15 amino acids. Trimming cost V 11 bases and J 6 bases; bases outside gene matches: 10. Germline-derived CDR1 and CDR2 are MNHEY and SVGAGI.

The chain joins TRBV6-5 to TRBJ2-1; TRBD2 aligns across 13 bases. The sequence came from a woman in her fifties or sixties in a cohort sampled during active or convalescent COVID-19. The sample taken for sequencing was peripheral blood. CDR3 in amino acids: CAGRGGLAGPNEQFF. The CDR3 bases are TGTGCCGGGAGAGGGGGACTAGCGGGGCCCAATGAGCAGTTCTTC.